Sequencing of this T cell receptor (beta chain) was carried out in a study of blood T cells in healthy people across ages. Whole-study results and caveats: TCR beta diversity per million T cells fell roughly linearly with age. Both naive CD4+ cell counts and diversity were greater in long-lived donors than in aged donors.

A J-beta primer mix and a sample-barcoded 5' primer were used in a second PCR of roughly 7 to 12 cycles. One entry per CDR3 protein results from TCRdb running MiXCR on the 5' RACE reads. The repertoire has 1.5 million to 2 million distinct CDR3 sequences, around half of them found once; the top ten carry less than 2.5%. A note on this clonotype: Its antigen remains unknown.

The authors isolated at least 7 million PBMCs per sample. The authors extracted at least 5.5 micrograms of total RNA per sample. The germline gives CDR1 MNHEY, CDR2 SVGAGI. Germline trimming cut 9 bases from V and 0 bases from J; bases unmatched to any gene: 10. The CDR3 totals 16 residues. J is TRBJ2-7 and V is TRBV6-5, with 11 bases fitting TRBD2. The sequence was collected from a middle-aged woman in good health. Material: blood. The chain's CDR3 is CARETSGIQSSYEQYF. For the CDR3, the DNA is TGTGCCAGGGAGACTAGCGGGATACAAAGCTCCTACGAGCAGTACTTC.